This TCR beta chain was recorded in a study of blood T cell repertoires in COVID-19. Looking at the study overall: COVID-19 samples from acute and convalescent phases originated in the United States, Italy and Spain. T cells, B-cell-depleted T cells, or PBMCs supplied cDNA or gDNA.

How the authors handled the data: Quantification of nucleated cells was approximated via reference gene primer amplification. The assay was immunoSEQ multiplex PCR, and TCRdb's table has in-frame clones only and misses some. The DNA gave D and trimming, while V, J and clone size come from that table. Of about 260,000 clones in the sample, over 75% were seen once. This sequence originates from a woman aged 45 to 65 with acute or convalescent COVID-19. Sequences were obtained from peripheral blood.

The CDR3 DNA follows: TGTGCCAGCAGTGACCTACCACAACGCACACTACCCTCTGGGGCCAACGTCCTGACTTTC. Its translation: CASSDLPQRTLPSGANVLTF. The rearrangement uses TRBV6-4 and TRBJ2-6; D not certain. The CDR3 extends over 20 amino acids. The V gene lost 2 bases and the J gene lost 0 bases, with 20 bases spanning the gap. CDR1 is MRHNA and CDR2 is SNTAGT in the germline V gene.